This entry lists 9 T cell receptor beta chains sequenced from one sample in a study of Ad26.COV2.S vaccination and SARS-CoV-2 variants (dated by TCRdb to the early 2020s). The sample's treatment or condition label is to be understood as: roughly 19 received Ad26.COV2.S at low or high dose, single or two shots; about 5 received placebo; per-sample allocation not given. For vaccine and placebo recipients, the sequenced repertoires came from samples collected on day 63 after the first injection. Libraries were built with the immunoSEQ multiplex PCR assay. TCRdb holds this immuneACCESS table with in-frame rearrangements only. Some clones are missing; in checked studies, unresolved V genes explain under half, and the rest has no known cause. In this sample the table shows fewer than 900,000 clones, 70% to 90% of which occur a single time. The top ten clones comprise approximately 1.5% of the sample.

The sequenced sample was peripheral blood, obtained in a trial of Ad26.COV2.S vaccine versus placebo. These receptors were obtained from a person between 18 and 59 years old who received the Ad26.COV2.S COVID-19 vaccine or a placebo.

The gene calls are TRBV4-3 and TRBJ1-6, with D tentatively TRBD1 (5 bases). V was trimmed by 0 bases and J by 7 bases, leaving 13 bases between them. Germline V CDR1 and CDR2: LGHNA, YSLEER. The CDR3 is 16 residues long. For the CDR3, the DNA is TGCGCCAGCAGCCAAGATGTCGGGACCATCAATTCACCCCTCCACTTT. Translated, it gives CASSQDVGTINSPLHF.

V usage is TRBV27 and J usage is TRBJ2-7; D unresolved. Germline V lookup: CDR1 MNHEY, CDR2 SMNVEV (reference sequence). The CDR3 runs 12 residues. V lost 5 bases, J lost 6 bases, and 11 bases lay in between. CDR3 nucleotide sequence: TGTGCCAGCAGTCCATCCTCTCTCGAGCAGTACTTC. Its translation: CASSPSSLEQYF.

The chain is built from TRBV19 and TRBJ1-2; perhaps TRBD1 as D (6 bases). Trimming took 7 bases from V and 3 from J, leaving 12 bases between them. The germline CDR1 and CDR2 sequences are LNHDA and SQIVND (reference sequence). The CDR3 loop spans 13 amino acids. The CDR3 DNA reads as TGTGCCAGTAAGGGACAAGGGGACTATGGCTACACCTTC. It is translated as CASKGQGDYGYTF.

V is TRBV6-2 or TRBV6-3 and J is TRBJ1-2; D might be TRBD1 (6 bases). The length of the CDR3 is 15 residues. Germline CDR1 reads MNHEY; CDR2 reads SVGEGT. V gave up 3 bases and J gave up 4 bases, with 15 bases separating them. CDR3 nucleotides: TGTGCCAGCAGTTATTTTGTGGGGGCTGGCTATGGCTACACCTTC. It codes for CASSYFVGAGYGYTF.

The chain has TRBV4-1 and TRBJ2-2, with D unclear. V lost 0 bases and J lost 5, with 1 base in between. CDR1 and CDR2 from the germline V gene are MGHRA and YSYEKL. CDR3 length equals 12 residues. This CDR3 is CASSQETGELFF. The CDR3 DNA sequence: TGCGCCAGCAGCCAAGAGACCGGGGAGCTGTTTTTT.

The rearrangement links TRBV6-6 to TRBJ2-7; no reliable D call. Germline CDR1 is MNHNY and CDR2 is SVGAGI (reference sequence). Trimming removed 4 bases from V and 3 bases from J, with 10 bases in between. The CDR3 contains 13 residues. In DNA form, the CDR3 reads TGTGCCAGCAGTTCCGGGCCCTACTACGAGCAGTACTTC. Encoded protein: CASSSGPYYEQYF.

Worth noting for this clone: Different DNA sequences within this sample yield the same CDR3. The chain is built from TRBV7-9 and TRBJ1-2, with 7 bases identical to TRBD1. The CDR3 sequence is 12 residues long. V shed 5 bases, J shed 4 bases, and the junction held 1 base outside the gene matches. Germline V lookup: CDR1 SEHNR, CDR2 FQNEAQ (reference sequence). The CDR3 region has the DNA TGTGCCAGCAGCCGGGACAGCTATGGCTACACCTTC. Residues: CASSRDSYGYTF.

The chain links TRBV7-2 to TRBJ2-3; TRBD1 matches 8 bases. The CDR3 runs to 16 residues. CDR1 is SGHTA, CDR2 FQGNSA, per germline. V dropped 3 bases and J dropped 2; count of bases not matched to a gene: 7. The CDR3 reads CASSFYGTGLTDTQYF. The CDR3 bases are TGTGCCAGCAGCTTTTATGGGACAGGCCTCACAGATACGCAGTATTTT.

This CDR3 reads CASGDYEQYF. The CDR3 coding sequence is TGTGCCAGCGGGGATTACGAGCAGTACTTC. V usage is TRBV27 and J usage is TRBJ2-7, with no clear D. V lost 8 bases and J 4 bases, leaving 6 bases between the germline ends. This CDR3 has 10 residues. Per the germline V gene, CDR1 is MNHEY and CDR2 is SMNVEV (reference sequence).